Presented here are 3 T cell receptor beta chains from one specimen sequenced in a study of shared clonotypes between healthy human individuals. CD45RO-negative, CCR7-selected cells formed the naive CD8 fraction, which excluded terminally differentiated effector memory CD45RA+ cells. Only in-frame clones appear in the TCRdb table, and some are missing; sequencing was by immunoSEQ multiplex PCR. Counted here are about 2 million clones, just under 95% occurring once; the ten biggest clones make up about 1.1%. What was sequenced was naive CD8+ T cells sorted from blood. The source of these receptors is a man aged 18-30 years in good health.

The chain carries TRBV28 and TRBJ1-2, with D possibly TRBD1 on 5 matching bases. The germline V gene has CDR1 MDHEN and CDR2 SYDVKM. V lost 5 bases and J 6 bases, leaving 13 bases between the germline ends. The CDR3 extends over 13 amino acids. The CDR3 sequence is CASSIPGSDGYTF. The DNA for the CDR3 is TGTGCCAGCAGTATCCCAGGGAGCGATGGCTACACCTTC.

This clone showed up just once. This rearrangement joins TRBV9 to TRBJ1-1; tentative D call: TRBD1 (6 bases). V shed 5 bases and J shed 0 bases, with 11 bases lying between them. Germline lookup yields CDR1 SGDLS and CDR2 YYNGEE. The CDR3 extends over 14 amino acids. The CDR3 loop is CASRATGMNTEAFF. CDR3 DNA sequence: TGTGCCAGCAGAGCCACAGGGATGAACACTGAAGCTTTCTTT.

V and J are TRBV4-1 and TRBJ1-1, with D tentatively TRBD1 (5 bases). Deletions cut 1 base from V and 6 bases from J, with 12 bases between. The CDR3 covers 14 residues. Germline V gives CDR1 MGHRA, CDR2 YSYEKL. The CDR3 DNA sequence: TGCGCCAGCAGCCAAGGTCAGGGCCTGGCTGAAGCTTTCTTT. Translating it yields CASSQGQGLAEAFF.